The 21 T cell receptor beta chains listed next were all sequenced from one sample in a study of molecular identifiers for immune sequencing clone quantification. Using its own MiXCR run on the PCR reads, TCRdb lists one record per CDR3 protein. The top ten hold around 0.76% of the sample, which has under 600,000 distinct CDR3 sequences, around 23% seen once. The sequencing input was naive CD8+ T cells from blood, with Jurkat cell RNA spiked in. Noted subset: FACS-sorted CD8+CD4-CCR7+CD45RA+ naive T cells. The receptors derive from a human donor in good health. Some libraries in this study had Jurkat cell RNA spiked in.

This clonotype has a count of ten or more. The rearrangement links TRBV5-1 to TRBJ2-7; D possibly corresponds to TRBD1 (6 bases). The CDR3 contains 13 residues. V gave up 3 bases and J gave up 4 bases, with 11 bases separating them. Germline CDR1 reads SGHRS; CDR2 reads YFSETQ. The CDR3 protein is CASSSGQLYEQYF. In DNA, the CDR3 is TGCGCCAGCAGCTCCGGACAGCTATACGAGCAGTACTTC.

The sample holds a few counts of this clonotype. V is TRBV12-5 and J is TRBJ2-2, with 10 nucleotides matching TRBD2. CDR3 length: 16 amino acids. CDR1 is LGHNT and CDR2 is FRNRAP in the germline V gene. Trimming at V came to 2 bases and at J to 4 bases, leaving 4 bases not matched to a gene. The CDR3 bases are TGTGCTAGTGGTTTGACTCAGCGGGGGGGCACCGGGGAGCTGTTTTTT. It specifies CASGLTQRGGTGELFF.

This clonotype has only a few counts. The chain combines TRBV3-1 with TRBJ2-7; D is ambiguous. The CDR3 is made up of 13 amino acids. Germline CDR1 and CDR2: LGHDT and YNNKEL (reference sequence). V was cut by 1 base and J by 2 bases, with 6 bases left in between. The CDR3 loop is CASSQGIPYEQYF. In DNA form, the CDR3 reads TGTGCCAGCAGCCAAGGGATTCCCTACGAGCAGTACTTC.

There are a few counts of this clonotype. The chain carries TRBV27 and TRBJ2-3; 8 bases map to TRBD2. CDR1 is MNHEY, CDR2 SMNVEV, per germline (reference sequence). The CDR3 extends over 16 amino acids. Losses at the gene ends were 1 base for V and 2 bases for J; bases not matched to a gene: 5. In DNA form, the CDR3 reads TGTGCCAGCAGTTTATATTCAGCGGGGGACACAGATACGCAGTATTTT. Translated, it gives CASSLYSAGDTDTQYF.

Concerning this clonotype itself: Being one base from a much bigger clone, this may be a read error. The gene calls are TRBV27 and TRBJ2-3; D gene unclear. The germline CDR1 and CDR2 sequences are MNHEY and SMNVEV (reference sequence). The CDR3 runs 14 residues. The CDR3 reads CAGSLIFSTDTQYF. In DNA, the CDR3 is TGTGCCGGCAGTTTAATCTTTTCCACAGATACGCAGTATTTT.

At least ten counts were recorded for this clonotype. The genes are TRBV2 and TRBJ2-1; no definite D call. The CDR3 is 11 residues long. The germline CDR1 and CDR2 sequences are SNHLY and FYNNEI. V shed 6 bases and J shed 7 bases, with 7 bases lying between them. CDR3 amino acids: CASRIANEQFF. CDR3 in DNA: TGTGCCAGCAGAATAGCTAATGAGCAGTTCTTC.

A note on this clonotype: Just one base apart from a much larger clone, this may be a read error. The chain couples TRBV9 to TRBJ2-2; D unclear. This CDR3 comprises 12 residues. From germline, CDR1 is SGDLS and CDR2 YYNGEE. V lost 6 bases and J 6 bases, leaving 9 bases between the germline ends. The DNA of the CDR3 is TGTGCCAGCAATCATGCGGCCGGGGAGCTGTTTTTT. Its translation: CASNHAAGELFF.

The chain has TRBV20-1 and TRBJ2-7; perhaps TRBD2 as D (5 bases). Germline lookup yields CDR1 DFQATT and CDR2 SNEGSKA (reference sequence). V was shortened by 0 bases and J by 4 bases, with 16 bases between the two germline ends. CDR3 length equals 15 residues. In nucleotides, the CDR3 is TGCAGTGCTAGAGATGAGGGCGCAAACCCTTACGAGCAGTACTTC. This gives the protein CSARDEGANPYEQYF.

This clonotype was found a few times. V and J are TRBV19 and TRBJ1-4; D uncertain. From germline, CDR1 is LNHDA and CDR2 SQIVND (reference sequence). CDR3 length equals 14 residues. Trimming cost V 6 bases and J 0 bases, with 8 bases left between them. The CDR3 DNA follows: TGTGCCAGTAGCGAGGATACAACTAATGAAAAACTGTTTTTT. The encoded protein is CASSEDTTNEKLFF.

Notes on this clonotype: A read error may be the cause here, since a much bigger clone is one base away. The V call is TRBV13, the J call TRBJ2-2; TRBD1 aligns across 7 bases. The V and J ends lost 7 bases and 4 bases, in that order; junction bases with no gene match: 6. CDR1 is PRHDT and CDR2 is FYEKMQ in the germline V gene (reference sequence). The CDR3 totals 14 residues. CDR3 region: CASTGTEITGELFF. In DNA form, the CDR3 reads TGTGCCAGCACTGGGACAGAGATCACCGGGGAGCTGTTTTTT. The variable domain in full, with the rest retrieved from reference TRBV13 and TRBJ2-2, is AAGVIQSPRHLIKEKRETATLKCYPIPRHDTVYWYQQGPGQDPQFLISFYEKMQSDKGSIPDRFSAQQFSDYHSELNMSSLELGDSALYFCASTGTEITGELFFGEGSRLTVL.

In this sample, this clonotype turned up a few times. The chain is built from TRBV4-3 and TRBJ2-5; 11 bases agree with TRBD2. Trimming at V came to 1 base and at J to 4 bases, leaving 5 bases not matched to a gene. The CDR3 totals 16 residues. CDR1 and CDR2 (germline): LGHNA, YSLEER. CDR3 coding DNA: TGCGCCAGCAGCCAAGGGGGTAGCGGGAGGGGAGAGACCCAGTACTTC. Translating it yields CASSQGGSGRGETQYF.

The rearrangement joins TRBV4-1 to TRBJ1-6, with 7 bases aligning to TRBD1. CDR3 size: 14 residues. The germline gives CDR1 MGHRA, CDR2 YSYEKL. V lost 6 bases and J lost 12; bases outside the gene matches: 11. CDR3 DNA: TGCGCCAGCAGTCGTCCAGGGGGAGGAGAACCCCTCCACTTT. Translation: CASSRPGGGEPLHF.

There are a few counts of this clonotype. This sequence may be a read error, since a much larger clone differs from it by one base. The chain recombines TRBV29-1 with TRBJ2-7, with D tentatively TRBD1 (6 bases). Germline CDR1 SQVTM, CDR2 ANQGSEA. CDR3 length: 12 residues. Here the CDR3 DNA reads TGCAGCGTTGGGGACACCTCCTGCGAGCAGTACTTC. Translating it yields CSVGDTSCEQYF.

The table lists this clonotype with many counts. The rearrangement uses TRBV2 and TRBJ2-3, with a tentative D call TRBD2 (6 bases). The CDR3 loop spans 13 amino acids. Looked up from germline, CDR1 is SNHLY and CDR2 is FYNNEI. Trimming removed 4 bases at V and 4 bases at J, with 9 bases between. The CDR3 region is CASSVTSSDTQYF. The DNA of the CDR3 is TGTGCCAGCAGTGTCACTAGCTCAGATACGCAGTATTTT. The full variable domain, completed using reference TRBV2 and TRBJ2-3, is EPEVTQTPSHQVTQMGQEVILRCVPISNHLYFYWYRQILGQKVEFLVSFYNNEISEKSEIFDDQFSVERPDGSNFTLKIRSTKLEDSAMYFCASSVTSSDTQYFGPGTRLTVL.

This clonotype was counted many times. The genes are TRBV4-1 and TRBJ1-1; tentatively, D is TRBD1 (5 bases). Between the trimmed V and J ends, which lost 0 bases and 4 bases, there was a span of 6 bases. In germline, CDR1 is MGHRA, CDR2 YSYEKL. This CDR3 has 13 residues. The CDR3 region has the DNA TGCGCCAGCAGCCAAGAGGGGGGCACTGAAGCTTTCTTT. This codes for CASSQEGGTEAFF.

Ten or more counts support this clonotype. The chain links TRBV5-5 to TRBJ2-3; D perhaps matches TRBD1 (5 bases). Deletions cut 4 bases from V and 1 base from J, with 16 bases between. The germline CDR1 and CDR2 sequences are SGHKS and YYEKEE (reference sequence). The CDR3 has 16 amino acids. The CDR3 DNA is TGTGCCAGCAGCCACTTTTTCGAAGGGGGCACAGATACGCAGTATTTT. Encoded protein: CASSHFFEGGTDTQYF.

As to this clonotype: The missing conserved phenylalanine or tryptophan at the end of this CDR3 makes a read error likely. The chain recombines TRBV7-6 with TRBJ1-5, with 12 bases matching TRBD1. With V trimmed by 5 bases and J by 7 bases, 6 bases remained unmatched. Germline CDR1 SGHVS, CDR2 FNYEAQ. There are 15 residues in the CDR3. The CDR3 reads CASSLGQGAYQPQHC. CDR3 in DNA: TGTGCCAGCAGCCTGGGACAGGGGGCTTACCAGCCCCAGCATTGT.

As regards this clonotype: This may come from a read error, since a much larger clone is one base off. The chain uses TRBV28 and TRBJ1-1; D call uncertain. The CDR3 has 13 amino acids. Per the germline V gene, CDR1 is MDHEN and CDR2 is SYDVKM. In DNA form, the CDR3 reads TGTGCCAGCAGTCCACTAGAGGTCACTGAAGTTTTCTTT. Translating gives CASSPLEVTEVFF.

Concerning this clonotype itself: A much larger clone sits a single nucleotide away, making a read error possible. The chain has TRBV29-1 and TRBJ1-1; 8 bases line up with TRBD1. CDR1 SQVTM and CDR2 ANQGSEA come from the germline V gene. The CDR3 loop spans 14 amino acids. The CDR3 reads CSVEDRVRNTDAFF. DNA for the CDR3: TGCAGCGTCGAGGACAGGGTAAGGAACACTGATGCTTTCTTT.

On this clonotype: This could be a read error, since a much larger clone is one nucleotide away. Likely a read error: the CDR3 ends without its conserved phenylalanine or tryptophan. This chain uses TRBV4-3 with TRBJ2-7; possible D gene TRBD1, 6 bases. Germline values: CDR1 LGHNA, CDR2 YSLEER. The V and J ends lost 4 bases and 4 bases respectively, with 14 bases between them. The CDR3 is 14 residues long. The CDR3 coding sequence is TGCGCCAGCAGCCTGACAGGCTCGGATTACGAGCAGTACATC. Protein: CASSLTGSDYEQYI.

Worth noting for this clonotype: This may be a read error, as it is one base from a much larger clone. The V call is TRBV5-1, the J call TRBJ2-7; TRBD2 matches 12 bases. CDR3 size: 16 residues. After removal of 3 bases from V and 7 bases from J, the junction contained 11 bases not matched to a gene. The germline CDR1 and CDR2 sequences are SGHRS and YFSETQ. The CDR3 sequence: CASSCASGRALGEQYF. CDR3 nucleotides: TGCGCCAGCAGCTGTGCTAGCGGGAGGGCCCTCGGGGAGCAGTACTTC.